The present T cell receptor (beta chain) was sequenced within a study of T cells in Graves' hyperthyroidism and ophthalmopathy. The wider study: Peripheral blood was acquired at first diagnosis, ahead of any therapy whatsoever.

The CDR3 consists of 15 residues. The germline V gene encodes CDR1 SGHTA and CDR2 FQGTGA. This clonotype was detected only once. Its ends do not fully match the called genes, so a read error is possible. Pregnant or lactating patients were excluded, as were those with uncontrolled infection or other autoimmune disease. Each 10 ml fresh peripheral blood draw supplied the PBMCs. RNA transcripts were the template for amplifying TCR beta CDR3 regions. HTBI primers drove first-round RT-PCR of the TCR CDR3. MiXCR was run by TCRdb on the multiplex PCR reads, yielding one entry per CDR3 protein. Of fewer than 450,000 distinct CDR3 sequences detected, roughly 15% appear once; the ten largest clones hold about 20%.

The receptor comes from a woman aged 60-70 years with Graves' ophthalmopathy. The rearrangement uses TRBV7-3 and TRBJ2-5; 9 bases line up with TRBD2. Sequencing was carried out using blood. The CDR3 is CASSQSAQRGETRYF. In DNA, the CDR3 is TGTGCCAGCAGCCAGAGCGCCCAGCGGGGGGAGACCCGGTACTTC. The full variable domain, its missing parts supplied by reference TRBV7-3 and TRBJ2-5, is GAGVSQTPSNKVTEKGKYVELRCDPISGHTALYWYRQSLGQGPEFLIYFQGTGAADDSGLPNDRFFAVRPEGSVSTLKIQRTERGDSAVYLCASSQSAQRGETRYFGPGTRLLVL.